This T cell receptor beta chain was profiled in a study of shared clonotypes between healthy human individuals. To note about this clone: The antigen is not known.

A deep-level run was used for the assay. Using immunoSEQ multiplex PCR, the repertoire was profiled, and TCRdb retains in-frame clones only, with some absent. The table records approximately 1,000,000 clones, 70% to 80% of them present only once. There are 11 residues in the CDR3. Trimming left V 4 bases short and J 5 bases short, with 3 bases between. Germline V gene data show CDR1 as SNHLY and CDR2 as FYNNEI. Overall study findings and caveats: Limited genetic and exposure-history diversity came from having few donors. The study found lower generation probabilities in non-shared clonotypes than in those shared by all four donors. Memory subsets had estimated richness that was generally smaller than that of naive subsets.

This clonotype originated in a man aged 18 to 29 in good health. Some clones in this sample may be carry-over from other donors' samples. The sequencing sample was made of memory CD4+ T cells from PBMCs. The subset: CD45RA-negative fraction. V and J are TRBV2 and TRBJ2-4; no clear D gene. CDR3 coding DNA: TGTGCCAGCAGTGGGGAAAACATTCAGTACTTC. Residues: CASSGENIQYF.